The 12 T cell receptor beta chains in this list originate from one sample, sequenced in a study of OX40 agonist ivuxolimab in advanced cancers. Library preparation was by the immunoSEQ multiplex PCR assay. TCRdb took this table from immuneACCESS and kept in-frame rearrangements with V and J called. Such tables lack part of the clones; where checked against another copy, unresolved V genes explain under half of the gap, and the rest is unexplained. The sample includes fewer than 140,000 clones, with 90% observed a single time. The ten largest clones take up approximately 0.52% of the sample. The sequencing here drew on CD4+ or CD8+ T cells sorted from blood, taken in a trial of the OX40 agonist ivuxolimab. The receptor set was obtained from an adult with an advanced solid tumor such as melanoma, head and neck, liver or kidney cancer.

The rearrangement links TRBV10-3 to TRBJ2-5, with TRBD1 matching 9 bases. Germline V CDR1 and CDR2: ENHRY, SYGVKD. The V segment lost 3 bases and the J segment 5 bases; nucleotides outside the gene matches: 4. This CDR3 has 14 amino acids. CDR3 nucleotides: TGTGCCATCAGTGAACAGGGGGCTGGGGAGACCCAGTACTTC. It specifies CAISEQGAGETQYF.

The chain combines TRBV9 with TRBJ1-6; the D is unclear. From germline, CDR1 is SGDLS and CDR2 YYNGEE. Trimming removed 4 bases at V and 14 bases at J, with 16 bases between. The CDR3 consists of 13 residues. CDR3 in DNA: TGTGCCAGCAGCTCGGACTGGCGGACCACCCTCCACTTT. Translating it yields CASSSDWRTTLHF.

This chain connects TRBV6-6 to TRBJ2-2; the match to TRBD2 covers 10 bases. Per germline, CDR1 MNHNY and CDR2 SVGAGI (reference sequence). This CDR3 has 15 residues. After removal of 6 bases from V and 3 bases from J, the junction contained 4 bases not matched to a gene. The CDR3 is CASRGAGGDTGELFF. The CDR3 DNA reads TGTGCCAGCAGGGGAGCGGGGGGGGACACCGGGGAGCTGTTTTTT.

J is TRBJ1-5 and V is TRBV30; 7 bases line up with TRBD1. This CDR3 comprises 14 residues. V was pared by 3 bases and J by 2 bases, with 4 bases of the junction left unmatched. In germline, CDR1 is GTSNPN, CDR2 SVGIG (reference sequence). CDR3 sequence: CAWSAQGGNQPQHF. CDR3 DNA sequence: TGTGCCTGGAGCGCCCAGGGGGGCAATCAGCCCCAGCATTTT.

This clone has only one observation. The gene calls are TRBV23-1 and TRBJ1-1; TRBD1 agrees at 7 bases. TRBV23-1 falls under the ORF class, with uncertain function. Losses at the gene ends were 4 bases for V and 5 bases for J; bases not matched to a gene: 19. The length of the CDR3 is 18 residues. CDR3 protein: CASSPHPGQRTGGTEAFF. As DNA, the CDR3 is TGCGCCAGCAGTCCACATCCGGGACAGAGAACCGGTGGGACTGAAGCTTTCTTT.

The V gene is TRBV7-8, the J gene TRBJ2-5; TRBD2 matches at 14 bases. Trimming took 4 bases from V and 4 from J; bases not matched to a gene: 11. CDR3 length equals 18 residues. Germline CDR1 is SGHVS and CDR2 is FQNEAQ. CDR3: CASSSAGTSGGRGETQYF. The CDR3 DNA sequence: TGTGCCAGCAGCTCCGCCGGGACTAGCGGGGGCCGGGGAGAGACCCAGTACTTC.

This chain connects TRBV30 to TRBJ1-5, with 8 bases that match TRBD1. With 3 bases clipped from V and 7 bases from J, the junction kept 5 bases outside the gene matches. From germline, CDR1 is GTSNPN and CDR2 SVGIG (reference sequence). CDR3 length equals 13 residues. The CDR3 region has the DNA TGTGCCTGGAGCATGCAGGGGGCCCAGCCCCAGCATTTT. It translates to CAWSMQGAQPQHF.

This clone was recorded only once. The chain couples TRBV18 to TRBJ1-1; the match to TRBD1 covers 8 bases. Per germline, CDR1 KGHSH and CDR2 LQKENI. With 3 bases clipped from V and 1 base from J, the junction kept 1 base outside the gene matches. CDR3 length: 14 residues. The CDR3 sequence is CASSPGQGNTEAFF. The DNA of the CDR3 is TGTGCCAGCTCACCCGGACAGGGGAACACTGAAGCTTTCTTT. The full variable domain, rest sourced from reference TRBV18 and TRBJ1-1, is NAGVMQNPRHLVRRRGQEARLRCSPMKGHSHVYWYRQLPEEGLKFMVYLQKENIIDESGMPKERFSAEFPKEGPSILRIQQVVRGDSAAYFCASSPGQGNTEAFFGQGTRLTVV.

This clone was detected once. The chain employs TRBV25-1 and TRBJ2-2; D perhaps matches TRBD1 (6 bases). This CDR3 has 16 residues. Germline CDR1 reads MGHDK; CDR2 reads SYGVNS. The ends were cut back, 3 bases at V and 4 bases at J, with 15 bases in the middle. The CDR3 is CASSDPRSGVTGELFF. DNA for the CDR3: TGTGCCAGCAGTGACCCCCGGTCAGGGGTCACCGGGGAGCTGTTTTTT.

The chain uses TRBV28 and TRBJ2-6; 9 nucleotides line up with TRBD1. Germline CDR1 and CDR2: MDHEN and SYDVKM. J was trimmed by 1 base and V by 8 bases; bases with no gene match: 6. The CDR3 length is 16 residues. DNA of the CDR3: TGTGCCAGCTGCACAGGGGGCGGTTCTGGGGCCAACGTCCTGACTTTC. Translated, it gives CASCTGGGSGANVLTF.

J is TRBJ1-5 and V is TRBV25-1; 9 bases agree with TRBD1. The CDR3 length is 15 residues. V lost 4 bases and J lost 3; bases outside the gene matches: 4. CDR1 MGHDK and CDR2 SYGVNS come from the germline V gene. Here the CDR3 DNA reads TGTGCCAGCAGTGGTGGGACAGGGAACAATCAGCCCCAGCATTTT. Translating gives CASSGGTGNNQPQHF.

V usage is TRBV6-1 and J usage is TRBJ2-3; no definite D call. Trimming took 7 bases from V and 0 from J, leaving 5 bases between them. Germline loops: CDR1 MNHNS, CDR2 SASEGT. CDR3 length equals 12 residues. CDR3 nucleotides: TGTGCCAGCAAGACTAGCACAGATACGCAGTATTTT. Translating it yields CASKTSTDTQYF.